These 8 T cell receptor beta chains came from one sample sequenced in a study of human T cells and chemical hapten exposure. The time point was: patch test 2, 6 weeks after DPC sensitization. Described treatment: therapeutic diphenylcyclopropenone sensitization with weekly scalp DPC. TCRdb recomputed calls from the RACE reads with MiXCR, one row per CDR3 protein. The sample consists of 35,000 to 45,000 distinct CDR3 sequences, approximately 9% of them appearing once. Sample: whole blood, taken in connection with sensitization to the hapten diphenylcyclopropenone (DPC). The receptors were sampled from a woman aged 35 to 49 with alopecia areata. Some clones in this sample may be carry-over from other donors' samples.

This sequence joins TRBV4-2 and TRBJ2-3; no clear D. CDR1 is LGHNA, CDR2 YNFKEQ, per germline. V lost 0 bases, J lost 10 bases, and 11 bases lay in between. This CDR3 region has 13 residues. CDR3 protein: CASSQELGVSQYF. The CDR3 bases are TGTGCCAGCAGCCAAGAACTTGGCGTCTCGCAGTATTTT.

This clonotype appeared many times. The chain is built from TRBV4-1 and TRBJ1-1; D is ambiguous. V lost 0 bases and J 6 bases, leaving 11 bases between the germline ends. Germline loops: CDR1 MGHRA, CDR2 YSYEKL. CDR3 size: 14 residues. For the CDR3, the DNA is TGCGCCAGCAGCCAAGAGTTTGGACCTTCTGAAGCTTTCTTT. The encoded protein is CASSQEFGPSEAFF.

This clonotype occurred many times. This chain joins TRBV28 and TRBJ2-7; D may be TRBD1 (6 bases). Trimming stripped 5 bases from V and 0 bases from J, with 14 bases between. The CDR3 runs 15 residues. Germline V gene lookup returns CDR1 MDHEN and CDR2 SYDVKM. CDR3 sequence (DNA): TGTGCCAGCAGTGCCCCAGGGGCTAACTCCTACGAGCAGTACTTC. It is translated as CASSAPGANSYEQYF.

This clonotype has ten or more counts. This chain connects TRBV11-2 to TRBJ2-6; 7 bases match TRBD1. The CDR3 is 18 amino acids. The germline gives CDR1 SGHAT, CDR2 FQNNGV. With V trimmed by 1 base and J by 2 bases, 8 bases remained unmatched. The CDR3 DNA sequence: TGTGCCAGCAGCTTAGGTCGCGGACAGGCTACTGGGGCCAACGTCCTGACTTTC. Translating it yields CASSLGRGQATGANVLTF. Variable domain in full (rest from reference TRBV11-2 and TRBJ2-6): EAGVAQSPRYKIIEKRQSVAFWCNPISGHATLYWYQQILGQGPKLLIQFQNNGVVDDSQLPKDRFSAERLKGVDSTLKIQPAKLEDSAVYLCASSLGRGQATGANVLTFGAGSRLTVL.

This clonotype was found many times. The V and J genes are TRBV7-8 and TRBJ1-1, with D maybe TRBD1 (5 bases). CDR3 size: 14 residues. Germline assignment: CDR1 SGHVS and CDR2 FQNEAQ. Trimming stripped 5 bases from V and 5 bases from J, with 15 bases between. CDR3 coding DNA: TGTGCCAGCAGCCCCGGGGCCCCGGGAACTGAAGCTTTCTTT. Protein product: CASSPGAPGTEAFF.

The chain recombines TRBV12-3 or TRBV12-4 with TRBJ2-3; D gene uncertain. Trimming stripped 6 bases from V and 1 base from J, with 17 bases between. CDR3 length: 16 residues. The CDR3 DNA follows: TGTGCCAGCAGCTTGGTGACGACCATGGGCACAGATACGCAGTATTTT. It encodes CASSLVTTMGTDTQYF.

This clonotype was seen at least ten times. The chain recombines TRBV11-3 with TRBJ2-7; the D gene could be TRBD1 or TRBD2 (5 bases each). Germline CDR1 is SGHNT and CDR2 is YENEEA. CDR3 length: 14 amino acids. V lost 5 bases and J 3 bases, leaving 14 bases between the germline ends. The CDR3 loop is CASSPTTGYYEQYF. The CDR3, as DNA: TGTGCCAGCAGCCCGACTACAGGATACTACGAGCAGTACTTC.

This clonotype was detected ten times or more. This CDR3 reads CASSELGTGELFF. The CDR3 DNA reads as TGTGCCAGCAGTGAGTTAGGTACCGGGGAGCTGTTTTTT. The rearrangement joins TRBV2 to TRBJ2-2, with D unresolved. The V gene's germline CDR1 is SNHLY and CDR2 FYNNEI. V lost 3 bases and J lost 5, with 7 bases in between. The CDR3 totals 13 residues. Filled out from reference TRBV2 and TRBJ2-2, the complete variable domain reads EPEVTQTPSHQVTQMGQEVILRCVPISNHLYFYWYRQILGQKVEFLVSFYNNEISEKSEIFDDQFSVERPDGSNFTLKIRSTKLEDSAMYFCASSELGTGELFFGEGSRLTVL.